This T cell receptor (beta chain) was recovered during a study of neurological immune-mediated disorders. Whole-study results and caveats: There were no CDR3 amino acid sequences shared by expanded clones across subjects, a result suggesting private repertoires in all groups. HTLV-1-associated myelopathy had the most TCR clonal expansion, while multiple sclerosis had the least, a level that fell below healthy controls.

Trimming stripped 1 base from V and 3 bases from J, with 14 bases between. The CDR3 covers 15 residues. Germline lookup yields CDR1 DFQATT and CDR2 SNEGSKA (reference sequence). This clonotype was observed at least ten times. Its antigen is as yet unknown. Time point of the sample: technical triplicate 3. The unsorted libraries originated from 2 million PBMCs that had been stored at -80 C. The cDNA was synthesized by means of template-switch 5'RACE, which was carried out with 10-nucleotide random UMIs. TCRdb called the 5' RACE reads again in MiXCR, with one record for every CDR3 protein. The table records about 45,000 distinct CDR3 sequences, 20% to 25% of them present only once.

V is TRBV20-1 and J is TRBJ2-3; TRBD2 is a possible D gene (5 bases). Source material: PBMCs. This receptor was taken from a man aged 55 to 70 with HTLV-1-associated myelopathy (HAM/TSP). CDR3 DNA: TGCAGTGCTAGAGCCCCCCCGAGCGGAACAGATACGCAGTATTTT. Protein product: CSARAPPSGTDTQYF.